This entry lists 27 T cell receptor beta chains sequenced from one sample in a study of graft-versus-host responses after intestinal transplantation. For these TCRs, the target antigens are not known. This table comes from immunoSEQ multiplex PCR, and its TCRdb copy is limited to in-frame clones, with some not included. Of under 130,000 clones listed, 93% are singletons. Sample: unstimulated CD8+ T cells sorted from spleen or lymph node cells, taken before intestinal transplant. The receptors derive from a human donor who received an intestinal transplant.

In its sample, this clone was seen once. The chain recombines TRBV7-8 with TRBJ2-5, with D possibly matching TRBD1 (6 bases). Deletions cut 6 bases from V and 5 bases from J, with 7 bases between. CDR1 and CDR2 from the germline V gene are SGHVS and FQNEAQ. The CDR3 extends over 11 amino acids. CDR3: CASRRGETQYF. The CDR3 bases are TGTGCCAGCAGAAGGGGGGAGACCCAGTACTTC.

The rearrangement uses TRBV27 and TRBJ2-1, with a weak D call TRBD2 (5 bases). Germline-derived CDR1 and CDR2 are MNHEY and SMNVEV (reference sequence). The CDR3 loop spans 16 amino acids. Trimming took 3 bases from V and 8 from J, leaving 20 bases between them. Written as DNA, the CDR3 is TGTGCCAGCAGTTTGTCGACTACCCTCGTGGAGGATGAGCAGTTCTTC. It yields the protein CASSLSTTLVEDEQFF.

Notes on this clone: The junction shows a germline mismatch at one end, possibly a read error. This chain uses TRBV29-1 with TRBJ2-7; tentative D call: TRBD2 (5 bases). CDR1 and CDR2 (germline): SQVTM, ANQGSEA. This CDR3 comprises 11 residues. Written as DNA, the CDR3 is TGCAGCGCCTTACGAGACGGGGAGCAGTGCTTC. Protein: CSALRDGEQCF.

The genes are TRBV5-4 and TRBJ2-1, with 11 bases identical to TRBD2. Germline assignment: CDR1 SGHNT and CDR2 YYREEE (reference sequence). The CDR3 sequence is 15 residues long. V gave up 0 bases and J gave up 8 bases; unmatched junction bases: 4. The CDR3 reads CASSLGLAGLDEQFF. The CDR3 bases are TGTGCCAGCAGCTTGGGACTAGCGGGGTTGGATGAGCAGTTCTTC.

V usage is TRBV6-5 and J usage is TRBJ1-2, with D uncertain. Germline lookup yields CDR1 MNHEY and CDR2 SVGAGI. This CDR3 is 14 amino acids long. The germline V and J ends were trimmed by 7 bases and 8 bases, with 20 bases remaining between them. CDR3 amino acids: CASTPGQYEWGYTF. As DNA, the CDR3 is TGTGCCAGCACCCCGGGCCAGTACGAATGGGGCTACACCTTC.

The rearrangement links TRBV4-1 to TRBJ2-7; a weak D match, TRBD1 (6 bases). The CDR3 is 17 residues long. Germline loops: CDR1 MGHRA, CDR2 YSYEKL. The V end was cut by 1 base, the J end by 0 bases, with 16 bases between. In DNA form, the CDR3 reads TGCGCCAGCAGCCAAGCCTTACCCGGGACATTCTCCTACGAGCAGTACTTC. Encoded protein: CASSQALPGTFSYEQYF.

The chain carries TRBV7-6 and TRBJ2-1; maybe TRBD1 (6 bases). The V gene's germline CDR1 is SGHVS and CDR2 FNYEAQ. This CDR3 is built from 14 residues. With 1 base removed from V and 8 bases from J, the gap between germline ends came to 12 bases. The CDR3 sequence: CASSLGGGQDEQFF. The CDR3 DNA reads TGTGCCAGCAGCTTAGGTGGGGGACAAGATGAGCAGTTCTTC. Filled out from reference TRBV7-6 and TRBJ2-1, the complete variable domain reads GAGVSQSPRYKVTKRGQDVALRCDPISGHVSLYWYRQALGQGPEFLTYFNYEAQQDKSGLPNDRFSAERPEGSISTLTIQRTEQRDSAMYRCASSLGGGQDEQFFGPGTRLTVL.

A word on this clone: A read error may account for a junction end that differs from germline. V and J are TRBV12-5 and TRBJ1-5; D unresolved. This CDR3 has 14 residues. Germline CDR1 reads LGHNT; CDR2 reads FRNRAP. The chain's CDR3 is CASGLSRSTQPQHF. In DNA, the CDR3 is TGTGCTAGTGGTTTGTCACGGAGCACTCAGCCCCAGCATTTT.

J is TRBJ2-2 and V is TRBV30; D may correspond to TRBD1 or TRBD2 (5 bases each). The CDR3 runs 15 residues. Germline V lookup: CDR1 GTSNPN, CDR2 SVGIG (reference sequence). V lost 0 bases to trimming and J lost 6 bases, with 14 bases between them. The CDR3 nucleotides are TGTGCCTGGAGTGTACGGGACCTAACGGCCGGGGAGCTGTTTTTT. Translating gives CAWSVRDLTAGELFF.

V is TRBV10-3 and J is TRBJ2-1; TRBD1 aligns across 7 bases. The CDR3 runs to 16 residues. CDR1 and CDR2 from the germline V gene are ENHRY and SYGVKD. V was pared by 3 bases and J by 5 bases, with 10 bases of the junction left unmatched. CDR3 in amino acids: CAISELWQGVNNEQFF. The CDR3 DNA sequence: TGTGCCATCAGTGAATTGTGGCAGGGGGTTAACAATGAGCAGTTCTTC.

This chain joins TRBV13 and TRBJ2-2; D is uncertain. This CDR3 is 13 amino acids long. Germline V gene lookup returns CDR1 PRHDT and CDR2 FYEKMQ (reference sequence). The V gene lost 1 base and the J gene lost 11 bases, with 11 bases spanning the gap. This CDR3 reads CASSLEGQEELFF. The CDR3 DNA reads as TGTGCCAGCAGCTTAGAGGGTCAGGAAGAGCTGTTTTTT.

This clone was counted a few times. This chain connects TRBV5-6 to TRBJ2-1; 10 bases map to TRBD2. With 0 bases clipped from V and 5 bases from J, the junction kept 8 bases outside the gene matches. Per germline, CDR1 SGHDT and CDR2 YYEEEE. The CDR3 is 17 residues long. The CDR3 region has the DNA TGTGCCAGCAGCTTGGTGAGCGGGGGGGTTCTGAACAATGAGCAGTTCTTC. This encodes CASSLVSGGVLNNEQFF.

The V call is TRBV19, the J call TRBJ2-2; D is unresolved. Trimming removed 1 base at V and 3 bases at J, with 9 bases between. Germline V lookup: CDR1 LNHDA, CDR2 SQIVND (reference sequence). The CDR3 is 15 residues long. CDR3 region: CASSIAPFYTGELFF. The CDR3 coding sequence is TGTGCCAGTAGTATAGCTCCCTTCTACACCGGGGAGCTGTTTTTT.

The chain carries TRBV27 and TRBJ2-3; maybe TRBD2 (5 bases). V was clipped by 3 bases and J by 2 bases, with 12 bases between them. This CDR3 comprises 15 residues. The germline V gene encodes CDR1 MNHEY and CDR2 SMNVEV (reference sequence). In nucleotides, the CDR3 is TGTGCCAGCAGTTTGGCGGACTCCTACACAGATACGCAGTATTTT. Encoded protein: CASSLADSYTDTQYF.

The CDR3 nucleotides read TGTGCTAGTGGTCCTAGCGGGGGGCCACCAGATACGCAGTATTTT. Its translation is CASGPSGGPPDTQYF. This rearrangement joins TRBV12-5 to TRBJ2-3, with TRBD2 matching 11 bases. Germline V gene sequence: CDR1 LGHNT, CDR2 FRNRAP. The CDR3 is 15 residues long. J lost 4 bases, V lost 5 bases, and 5 bases had no gene match.

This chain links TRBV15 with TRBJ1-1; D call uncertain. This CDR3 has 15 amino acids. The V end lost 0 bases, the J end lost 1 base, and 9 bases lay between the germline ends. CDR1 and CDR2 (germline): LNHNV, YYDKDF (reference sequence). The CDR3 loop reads CATSRDLQQNTEAFF. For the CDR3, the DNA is TGTGCCACCAGCAGAGATCTCCAACAGAACACTGAAGCTTTCTTT.

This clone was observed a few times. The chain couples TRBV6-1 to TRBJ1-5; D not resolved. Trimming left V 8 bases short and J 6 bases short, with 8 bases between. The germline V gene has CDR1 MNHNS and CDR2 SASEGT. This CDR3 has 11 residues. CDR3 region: CASGVFQPQHF. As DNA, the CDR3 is TGTGCCAGCGGCGTTTTTCAGCCCCAGCATTTT.

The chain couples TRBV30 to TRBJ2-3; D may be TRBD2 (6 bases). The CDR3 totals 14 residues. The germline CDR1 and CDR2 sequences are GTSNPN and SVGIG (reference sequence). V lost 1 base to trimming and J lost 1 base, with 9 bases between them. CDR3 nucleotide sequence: TGTGCCTGGAGTGAGGGAGGAGGCACAGATACGCAGTATTTT. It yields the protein CAWSEGGGTDTQYF.

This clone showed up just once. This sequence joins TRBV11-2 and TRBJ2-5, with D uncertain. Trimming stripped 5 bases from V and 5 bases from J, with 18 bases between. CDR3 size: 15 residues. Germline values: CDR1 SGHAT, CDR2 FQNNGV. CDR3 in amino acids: CASSTIRLALETQYF. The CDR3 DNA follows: TGTGCCAGCAGCACCATCCGACTGGCCTTGGAGACCCAGTACTTC. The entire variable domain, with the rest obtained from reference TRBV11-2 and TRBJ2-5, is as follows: EAGVAQSPRYKIIEKRQSVAFWCNPISGHATLYWYQQILGQGPKLLIQFQNNGVVDDSQLPKDRFSAERLKGVDSTLKIQPAKLEDSAVYLCASSTIRLALETQYFGPGTRLLVL.

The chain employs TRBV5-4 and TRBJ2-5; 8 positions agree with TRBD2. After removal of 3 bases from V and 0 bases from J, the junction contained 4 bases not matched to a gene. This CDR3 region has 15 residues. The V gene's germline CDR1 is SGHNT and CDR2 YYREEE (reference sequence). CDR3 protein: CASSWKAGDQETQYF. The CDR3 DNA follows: TGTGCCAGCAGCTGGAAAGCGGGGGACCAAGAGACCCAGTACTTC. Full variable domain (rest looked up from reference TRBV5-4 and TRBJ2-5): ETGVTQSPTHLIKTRGQQVTLRCSSQSGHNTVSWYQQALGQGPQFIFQYYREEENGRGNFPPRFSGLQFPNYSSELNVNALELDDSALYLCASSWKAGDQETQYFGPGTRLLVL.

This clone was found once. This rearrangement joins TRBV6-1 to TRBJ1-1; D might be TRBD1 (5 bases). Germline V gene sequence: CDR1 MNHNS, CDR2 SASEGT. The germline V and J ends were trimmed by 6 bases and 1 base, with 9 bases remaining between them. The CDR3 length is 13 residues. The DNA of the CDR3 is TGTGCCAGCAGACCGGGGGGGAACACTGAAGCTTTCTTT. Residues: CASRPGGNTEAFF.

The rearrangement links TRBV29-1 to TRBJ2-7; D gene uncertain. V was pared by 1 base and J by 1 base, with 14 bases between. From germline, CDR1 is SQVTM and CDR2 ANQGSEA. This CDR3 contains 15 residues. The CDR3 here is CSVEVRLGLSYEQYF. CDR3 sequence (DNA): TGCAGCGTTGAAGTCCGCCTAGGATTGTCCTACGAGCAGTACTTC.

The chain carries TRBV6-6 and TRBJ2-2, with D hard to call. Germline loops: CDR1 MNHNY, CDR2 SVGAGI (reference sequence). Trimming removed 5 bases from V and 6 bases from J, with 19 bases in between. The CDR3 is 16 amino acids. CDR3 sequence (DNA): TGTGCCAGCAGTCCCTTCGAGACACCGGTCCCCGGGGAGCTGTTTTTT. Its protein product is CASSPFETPVPGELFF.

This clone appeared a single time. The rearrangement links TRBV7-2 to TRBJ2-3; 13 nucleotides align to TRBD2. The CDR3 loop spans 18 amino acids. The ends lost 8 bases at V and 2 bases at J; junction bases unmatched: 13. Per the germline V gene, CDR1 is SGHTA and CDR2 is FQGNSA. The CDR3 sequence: CASGWGGLAGAATDTQYF. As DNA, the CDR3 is TGTGCCAGCGGATGGGGAGGACTAGCGGGGGCCGCCACAGATACGCAGTATTTT. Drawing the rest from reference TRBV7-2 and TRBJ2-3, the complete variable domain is GAGVSQSPSNKVTEKGKDVELRCDPISGHTALYWYRQSLGQGLEFLIYFQGNSAPDKSGLPSDRFSAERTGGSVSTLTIQRTQQEDSAVYLCASGWGGLAGAATDTQYFGPGTRLTVL.

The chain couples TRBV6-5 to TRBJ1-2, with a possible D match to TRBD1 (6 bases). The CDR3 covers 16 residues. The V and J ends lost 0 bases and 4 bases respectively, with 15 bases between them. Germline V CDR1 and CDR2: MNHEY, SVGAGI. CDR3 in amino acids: CASSYSSEGGVYGYTF. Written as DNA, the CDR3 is TGTGCCAGCAGTTACTCGTCAGAGGGGGGGGTCTATGGCTACACCTTC.

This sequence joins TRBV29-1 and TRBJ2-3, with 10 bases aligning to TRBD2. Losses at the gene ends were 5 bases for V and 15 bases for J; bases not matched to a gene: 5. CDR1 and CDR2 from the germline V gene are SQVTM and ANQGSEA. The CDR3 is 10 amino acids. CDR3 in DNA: TGCAGCGTTTTACTAGCGGGGCGTTATTTT. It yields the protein CSVLLAGRYF.

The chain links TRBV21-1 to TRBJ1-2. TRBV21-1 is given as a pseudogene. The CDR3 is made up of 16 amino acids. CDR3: CASSKALKHPWYGYTF. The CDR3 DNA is TGTGCCAGCAGCAAAGCGCTAAAACACCCATGGTATGGCTACACCTTC.